The clone carrying this TCR beta chain was observed at least ten times. As yet, its antigen is unknown. This CDR3 comprises 12 residues. Germline lookup yields CDR1 GTSNPN and CDR2 SVGIG (reference sequence). Trimming stripped 3 bases from V and 3 bases from J, with 8 bases between. TCR beta CDR3 regions were amplified from RNA. A first-round RT-PCR of the TCR CDR3 used the HTBI primer set. MiXCR, applied by TCRdb to the multiplex PCR reads, yields one record per CDR3 protein. The repertoire includes approximately 600,000 distinct CDR3 sequences, about 15% of them detected once, and 5% to 7% sits in the top ten. These data belong to a study of T cells in Graves' hyperthyroidism and ophthalmopathy. Study-wide results and caveats: Through a model of 13 V-J features, ophthalmopathy was separated from stable hyperthyroidism.

Sequences were obtained from blood. The chain employs TRBV30 and TRBJ1-2, with D tentatively TRBD1 (5 bases). This TCR was sampled from a woman aged 25 to 39 with Graves' hyperthyroidism that later progressed to Graves' ophthalmopathy. The CDR3 DNA reads TGTGCCTGGAGGCAGGGATACTATGGCTACACCTTC. Protein product: CAWRQGYYGYTF.